A single sample gave rise to the 20 T cell receptor beta chains below, sequenced in a study of CD8 T cells in Susac syndrome. Random hexamers were used to reverse transcribe an amount of about 0.45 to 1 ug RNA. TCRdb reprocessed the immunoSEQ multiplex PCR reads with MiXCR, giving one entry per CDR3 protein. The sample has about 190,000 distinct CDR3 sequences; 90% to 96% are singletons. Sequencing was done on a sample of CD4+ T cells from PBMCs. These receptors all come from a human donor with Susac syndrome.

The genes are TRBV19 and TRBJ1-5; unclear D gene. The CDR3 runs to 14 residues. CDR1 is LNHDA, CDR2 SQIVND, per germline (reference sequence). Trimming cost V 5 bases and J 7 bases, with 15 bases left between them. CDR3 residues: CASSEVAGSQPQHF. For the CDR3, the DNA is TGTGCCAGTAGTGAGGTGGCGGGGAGCCAGCCCCAGCATTTT.

This chain links TRBV5-1 with TRBJ2-3, with D possibly TRBD2 on 6 matching bases. CDR3 length: 16 residues. The V end was cut by 0 bases, the J end by 2 bases, with 13 bases between. Germline V CDR1 and CDR2: SGHRS, YFSETQ. CDR3 region: CASSLGLAQFTDTQYF. The DNA of the CDR3 is TGCGCCAGCAGCTTGGGTCTAGCGCAATTCACAGATACGCAGTATTTT.

Regarding this clonotype: A read error may produce the germline difference seen at one junction end. The chain is built from TRBV6-1 and TRBJ2-5; the D gene is possibly TRBD2 (6 bases). Germline-derived CDR1 and CDR2 are MNHNS and SASEGT. CDR3 length equals 13 residues. CDR3 in DNA: TGTACCAGCAGGAAACTAGCTCAAGAGACCCAGTACTTC. The encoded protein is CTSRKLAQETQYF.

The chain is built from TRBV27 and TRBJ1-5; D uncertain. The V and J ends lost 7 bases and 2 bases respectively, with 15 bases between them. Germline CDR1 reads MNHEY; CDR2 reads SMNVEV (reference sequence). The CDR3 runs to 15 residues. The CDR3 loop is CASNDYYSGNQPQHF. The DNA of the CDR3 is TGTGCCAGCAATGACTACTACTCCGGCAATCAGCCCCAGCATTTT.

The chain recombines TRBV3-1 with TRBJ2-1, with D uncertain. The length of the CDR3 is 12 residues. The V gene's germline CDR1 is LGHDT and CDR2 YNNKEL (reference sequence). Deletions cut 2 bases from V and 9 bases from J, with 8 bases between. For the CDR3, the DNA is TGTGCCAGCAGCCAACGGGTCGGTGAGCAGTTCTTC. Translation gives CASSQRVGEQFF.

The genes are TRBV5-1 and TRBJ2-2, with a weak D call TRBD2 (5 bases). Between the trimmed V and J ends, which lost 0 bases and 0 bases, there was a span of 9 bases. CDR1 is SGHRS, CDR2 YFSETQ, per germline. The CDR3 spans 16 residues. The CDR3 reads CASSLAPSPNTGELFF. The CDR3 coding sequence is TGCGCCAGCAGCTTGGCCCCTAGCCCGAACACCGGGGAGCTGTTTTTT.

The chain carries TRBV7-9 and TRBJ1-2; weak D call: TRBD1 (5 bases). V shed 4 bases and J shed 5 bases, with 29 bases lying between them. Germline assignment: CDR1 SEHNR and CDR2 FQNEAQ (reference sequence). The CDR3 is 19 residues long. The CDR3 DNA is TGTGCCAGCAGCTCTTCAGAGACTAGGGCTCAGGGCGAGGGATATGGCTACACCTTC. Its translation is CASSSSETRAQGEGYGYTF.

The chain combines TRBV7-9 with TRBJ2-3, with 10 nucleotides matching TRBD1. The germline V gene has CDR1 SEHNR and CDR2 FQNEAQ (reference sequence). CDR3 length: 16 residues. Unmatched junction bases numbered 6, after V lost 0 bases and J lost 6 bases. In DNA, the CDR3 is TGTGCCAGCAGCTTAGCACTGGGACAGGGGCGGGATACGCAGTATTTT. Its translation: CASSLALGQGRDTQYF.

J is TRBJ2-2 and V is TRBV29-1; D may correspond to TRBD1 or TRBD2 (6 bases each). This CDR3 has 12 residues. Per germline, CDR1 SQVTM and CDR2 ANQGSEA. V lost 5 bases and J lost 6, with 10 bases in between. CDR3 in amino acids: CSVSGEAGELFF. In nucleotides, the CDR3 is TGCAGCGTTTCAGGGGAGGCCGGGGAGCTGTTTTTT.

This chain connects TRBV24-1 to TRBJ1-2, with 8 bases that match TRBD1. The J segment lost 6 bases and the V segment lost 4 bases, leaving 6 bases of the junction unmatched. CDR1 is KGHDR and CDR2 is SFDVKD in the germline V gene. This CDR3 has 14 residues. The CDR3 DNA follows: TGTGCCACCAGTGACACGGGACAGGCGCATGGCTACACCTTC. It specifies CATSDTGQAHGYTF.

V is TRBV6-5 and J is TRBJ2-3, with a weak D call TRBD1 (6 bases). Trimming left V 10 bases short and J 2 bases short, with 19 bases between. This CDR3 comprises 15 residues. The V gene's germline CDR1 is MNHEY and CDR2 SVGAGI. The CDR3 region is CATHPAGADTDTQYF. CDR3 sequence (DNA): TGTGCCACCCACCCCGCAGGGGCTGACACAGATACGCAGTATTTT.

The CDR3 is CASSVDSQDSYEQYF. The DNA of the CDR3 is TGTGCCAGCAGCGTAGACTCACAGGACTCCTACGAGCAGTACTTC. This chain uses TRBV9 with TRBJ2-7; possibly TRBD1 for D (5 bases). V lost 0 bases to trimming and J lost 0 bases, with 10 bases between them. Germline V lookup: CDR1 SGDLS, CDR2 YYNGEE. There are 15 residues in the CDR3. Full variable domain (remainder filled in from reference TRBV9 and TRBJ2-7): DSGVTQTPKHLITATGQRVTLRCSPRSGDLSVYWYQQSLDQGLQFLIQYYNGEERAKGNILERFSAQQFPDLHSELNLSSLELGDSALYFCASSVDSQDSYEQYFGPGTRLTVT.

J is TRBJ2-2 and V is TRBV20-1; tentative D call: TRBD1 (6 bases). Germline loops: CDR1 DFQATT, CDR2 SNEGSKA (reference sequence). The CDR3 loop spans 15 amino acids. V lost 3 bases and J lost 0, with 11 bases in between. The CDR3: CSARGARANTGELFF. CDR3 coding DNA: TGCAGTGCTAGGGGGGCTAGGGCGAACACCGGGGAGCTGTTTTTT.

The chain recombines TRBV12-3 or TRBV12-4 with TRBJ1-2, with a possible D match to TRBD1 (6 bases). V was shortened by 6 bases and J by 5 bases, with 16 bases between the two germline ends. CDR3 length: 14 residues. The CDR3 DNA sequence: TGTGCCAGCAGCTCAGGGGTGGGTTGGTATGGCTACACCTTC. It encodes CASSSGVGWYGYTF.

This sequence joins TRBV4-3 and TRBJ1-5; D is undetermined. The CDR3 runs to 16 residues. Germline assignment: CDR1 LGHNA and CDR2 YSLEER. V was pared by 4 bases and J by 0 bases, with 13 bases between. The CDR3 DNA is TGCGCCAGCAGCCTCGGTCCCCCATCTAGCAATCAGCCCCAGCATTTT. Translation: CASSLGPPSSNQPQHF.

The rearrangement joins TRBV29-1 to TRBJ2-7, with 10 bases fitting TRBD1. The CDR3 extends over 14 amino acids. V dropped 6 bases and J dropped 0; count of bases not matched to a gene: 5. Germline loops: CDR1 SQVTM, CDR2 ANQGSEA. As DNA, the CDR3 is TGCAGCGTCGCGGACAGGGGGGACTCCTACGAGCAGTACTTC. This gives the protein CSVADRGDSYEQYF.

V is TRBV12-3 or TRBV12-4 and J is TRBJ2-2; the D is unclear. V gave up 8 bases and J gave up 1 base, with 5 bases separating them. CDR3 length: 12 amino acids. The CDR3 loop is CASGQNTGELFF. The CDR3 DNA reads TGTGCCAGCGGTCAGAACACCGGGGAGCTGTTTTTT.

This chain joins TRBV4-3 and TRBJ2-6, with a tentative D call TRBD1 (5 bases). Per germline, CDR1 LGHNA and CDR2 YSLEER. Deletions cut 0 bases from V and 4 bases from J, with 19 bases between. This CDR3 is 19 amino acids long. The CDR3 DNA follows: TGCGCCAGCAGCCAAGACCCTAAGGGGTCCCTTTCCGGGGCCAACGTCCTGACTTTC. This codes for CASSQDPKGSLSGANVLTF.

Written as DNA, the CDR3 is TGTGCCAGCAGCTTCGTCACTTCCTACGAGCAGTACTTC. It translates to CASSFVTSYEQYF. The rearrangement uses TRBV7-2 and TRBJ2-7, with D unclear. The CDR3 is made up of 13 amino acids. V lost 3 bases to trimming and J lost 1 base, with 7 bases between them. Germline V gene sequence: CDR1 SGHTA, CDR2 FQGNSA.

The gene calls are TRBV19 and TRBJ2-2, with 8 bases lining up with TRBD2. V dropped 1 base and J dropped 2; count of bases not matched to a gene: 12. In germline, CDR1 is LNHDA, CDR2 SQIVND (reference sequence). This CDR3 contains 19 residues. The CDR3 spells CASSIGGMGLGGNTGELFF. CDR3 nucleotides: TGTGCCAGTAGTATAGGCGGAATGGGACTAGGGGGAAACACCGGGGAGCTGTTTTTT.